The 5 T cell receptor beta chains reported below all come from one sample, sequenced in a study of blood T cell repertoires in COVID-19. Measured with immunoSEQ multiplex PCR; TCRdb has only the in-frame clones, and not every one. The sample holds about 180,000 clones; about 86% are singletons and the top ten take around 21%. The specimen sequenced was peripheral blood. The receptor source for this set is a man between 65 and 80 years old with active or convalescent COVID-19.

The chain recombines TRBV6-5 with TRBJ1-6, with D unresolved. Trimming stripped 6 bases from V and 9 bases from J, with 18 bases between. This CDR3 spans 15 amino acids. Germline V CDR1 and CDR2: MNHEY, SVGAGI. In nucleotides, the CDR3 is TGTGCCAGCAGACCCGGGATCATTCGGGGTTCACCCCTCCACTTT. Translation: CASRPGIIRGSPLHF.

The genes are TRBV2 and TRBJ1-1, with 10 bases identical to TRBD1. The CDR3 runs to 14 residues. Unmatched junction bases numbered 1, after V lost 5 bases and J lost 1 base. Germline CDR1 is SNHLY and CDR2 is FYNNEI. CDR3 sequence (DNA): TGTGCCAGCAGTCGGACAGGGGGGAACACTGAAGCTTTCTTT. Translation gives CASSRTGGNTEAFF.

This chain's CDR3 is CASSSEPTGFGYTF. CDR3 DNA: TGTGCCAGCAGCTCGGAACCGACAGGGTTTGGCTACACCTTC. This rearrangement joins TRBV7-8 to TRBJ1-2; 7 bases agree with TRBD1. The germline V gene has CDR1 SGHVS and CDR2 FQNEAQ. V gave up 4 bases and J gave up 7 bases; unmatched junction bases: 9. CDR3 length equals 14 residues.

This clone is a singleton in its sample. The gene calls are TRBV5-1 and TRBJ1-4; 7 bases match TRBD1. Germline V CDR1 and CDR2: SGHRS, YFSETQ. J lost 5 bases, V lost 4 bases, and 5 bases had no gene match. The length of the CDR3 is 14 residues. CDR3 in DNA: TGCGCCAGCAGCGGGGCAGGGGGAAATGAAAAACTGTTTTTT. Its protein product is CASSGAGGNEKLFF.

The chain carries TRBV6-5 and TRBJ1-6, with 7 bases lining up with TRBD1. The germline V gene has CDR1 MNHEY and CDR2 SVGAGI. There are 14 residues in the CDR3. V lost 6 bases, J lost 9 bases, and 8 bases stayed unmatched. CDR3 residues: CASSASQGLSPLHF. CDR3 nucleotide sequence: TGTGCCAGCAGCGCCTCACAGGGGCTTTCACCCCTCCACTTT.